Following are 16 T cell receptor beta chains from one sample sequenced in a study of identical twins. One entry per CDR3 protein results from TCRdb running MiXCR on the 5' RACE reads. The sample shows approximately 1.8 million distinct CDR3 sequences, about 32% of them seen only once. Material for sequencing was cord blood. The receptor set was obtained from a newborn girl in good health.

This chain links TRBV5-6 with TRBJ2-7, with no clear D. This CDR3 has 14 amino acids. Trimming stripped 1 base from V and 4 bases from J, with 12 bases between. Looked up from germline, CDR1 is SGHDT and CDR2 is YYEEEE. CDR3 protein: CASSLYSLFYEQYF. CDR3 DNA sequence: TGTGCCAGCAGCTTGTATAGTCTTTTTTACGAGCAGTACTTC.

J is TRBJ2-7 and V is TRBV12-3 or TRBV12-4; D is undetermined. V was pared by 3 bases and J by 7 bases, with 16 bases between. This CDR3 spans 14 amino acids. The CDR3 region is CASSFYSSYNEQYF. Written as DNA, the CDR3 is TGTGCCAGCAGTTTTTACAGCTCCTACAATGAGCAGTACTTC.

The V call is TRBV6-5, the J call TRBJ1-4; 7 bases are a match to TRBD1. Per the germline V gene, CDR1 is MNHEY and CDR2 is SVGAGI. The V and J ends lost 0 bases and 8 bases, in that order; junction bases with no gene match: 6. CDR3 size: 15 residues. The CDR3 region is CASSYSIAGGEKLFF. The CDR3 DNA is TGTGCCAGCAGTTACTCGATCGCAGGGGGAGAAAAACTGTTTTTT.

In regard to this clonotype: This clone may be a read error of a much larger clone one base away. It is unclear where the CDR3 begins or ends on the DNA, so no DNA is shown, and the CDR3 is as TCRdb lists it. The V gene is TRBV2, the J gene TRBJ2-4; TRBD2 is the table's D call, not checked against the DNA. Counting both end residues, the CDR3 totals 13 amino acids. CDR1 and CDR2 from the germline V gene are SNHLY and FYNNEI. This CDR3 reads CASSSSLCREQYF.

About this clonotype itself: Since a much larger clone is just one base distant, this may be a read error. CDR3 sequence: CSARDGGSYDEQFF. The CDR3 DNA reads as TGCAGTGCTAGAGACGGCGGGAGCTACGATGAGCAGTTCTTC. V and J are TRBV20-1 and TRBJ2-1; 7 positions agree with TRBD2. The germline V gene encodes CDR1 DFQATT and CDR2 SNEGSKA (reference sequence). This CDR3 region has 14 residues.

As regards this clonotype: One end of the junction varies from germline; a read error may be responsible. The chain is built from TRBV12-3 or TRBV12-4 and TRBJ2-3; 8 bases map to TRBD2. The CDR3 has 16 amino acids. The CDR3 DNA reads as TGTGCCAGCAGTAAAAGCGGGGGCGTCAGCACAGATGCGCAGTATTTT. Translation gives CASSKSGGVSTDAQYF.

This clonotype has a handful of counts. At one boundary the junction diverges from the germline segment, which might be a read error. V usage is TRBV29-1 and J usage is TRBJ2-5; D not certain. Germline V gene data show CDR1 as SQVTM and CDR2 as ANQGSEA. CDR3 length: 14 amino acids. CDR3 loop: CSAPVRKGQGTQYF. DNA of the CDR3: TGCAGCGCGCCAGTGAGAAAGGGCCAAGGGACCCAGTACTTC. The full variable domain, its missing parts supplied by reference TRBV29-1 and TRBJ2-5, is SAVISQKPSRDICQRGTSLTIQCQVDSQVTMMFWYRQQPGQSLTLIATANQGSEATYESGFVIDKFPISRPNLTFSTLTVSNMSPEDSSIYLCSAPVRKGQGTQYFGPGTRLLVL.

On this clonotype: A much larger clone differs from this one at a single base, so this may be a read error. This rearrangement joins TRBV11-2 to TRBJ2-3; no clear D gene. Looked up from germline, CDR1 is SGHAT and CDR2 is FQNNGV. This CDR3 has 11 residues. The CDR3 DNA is TGTGTCAGCAGCTTAGCAAATACGCAGTATTTT. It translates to CVSSLANTQYF.

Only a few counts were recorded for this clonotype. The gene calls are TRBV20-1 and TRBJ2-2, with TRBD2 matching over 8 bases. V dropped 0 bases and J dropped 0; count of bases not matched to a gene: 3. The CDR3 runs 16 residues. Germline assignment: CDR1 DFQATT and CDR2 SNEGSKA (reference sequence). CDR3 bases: TGCAGTGCTAGAGATTGGGGACTAGCGAACACCGGGGAGCTGTTTTTT. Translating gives CSARDWGLANTGELFF.

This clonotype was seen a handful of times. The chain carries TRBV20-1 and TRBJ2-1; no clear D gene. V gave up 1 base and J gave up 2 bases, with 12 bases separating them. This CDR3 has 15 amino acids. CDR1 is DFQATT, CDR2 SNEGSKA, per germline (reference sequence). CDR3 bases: TGCAGTGCTAGAGCCCATTCCGGTCCCTACAATGAGCAGTTCTTC. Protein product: CSARAHSGPYNEQFF.

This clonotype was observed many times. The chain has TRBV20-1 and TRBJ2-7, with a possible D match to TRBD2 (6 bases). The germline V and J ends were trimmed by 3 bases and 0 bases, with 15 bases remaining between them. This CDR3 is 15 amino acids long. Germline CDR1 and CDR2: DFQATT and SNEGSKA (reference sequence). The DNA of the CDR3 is TGCAGTGCTAGTCTAGCGCAGTTAAGCTCCTACGAGCAGTACTTC. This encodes CSASLAQLSSYEQYF.

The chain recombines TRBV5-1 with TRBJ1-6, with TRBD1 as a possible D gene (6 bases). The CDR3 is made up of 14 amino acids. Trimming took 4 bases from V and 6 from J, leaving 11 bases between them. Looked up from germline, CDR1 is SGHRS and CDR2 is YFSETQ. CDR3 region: CASSPRTANSPLHF. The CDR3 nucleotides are TGCGCCAGCAGCCCAAGGACAGCTAATTCACCCCTCCACTTT.

The CDR3 nucleotides read TGTGCCAGCACCCCAGCCGGGACTAGGGGAGGTCGAGAGACCCAGTACTTC. Its protein product is CASTPAGTRGGRETQYF. This chain links TRBV28 with TRBJ2-5, with 8 bases lining up with TRBD2. Germline CDR1 reads MDHEN; CDR2 reads SYDVKM. V shed 7 bases and J 4 bases; nucleotides not matched to a gene: 17. CDR3 size: 17 residues.

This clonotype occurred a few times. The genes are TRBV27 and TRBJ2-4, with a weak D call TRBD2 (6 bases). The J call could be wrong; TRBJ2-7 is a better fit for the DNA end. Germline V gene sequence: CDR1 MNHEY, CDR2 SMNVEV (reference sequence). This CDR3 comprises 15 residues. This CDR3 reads CASSFGTGGMYEQYF. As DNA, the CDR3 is TGTGCCAGCAGTTTTGGGACTGGCGGGATGTACGAGCAGTACTTC.

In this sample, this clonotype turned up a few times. The chain's CDR3 is CSASVGWNSYNEQFF. The CDR3 nucleotides are TGCAGTGCTTCAGTTGGCTGGAACTCCTACAATGAGCAGTTCTTC. The chain joins TRBV20-1 to TRBJ2-1, with no clear D. Trimming stripped 5 bases from V and 0 bases from J, with 14 bases between. This CDR3 is 15 amino acids long. CDR1 is DFQATT and CDR2 is SNEGSKA in the germline V gene (reference sequence).

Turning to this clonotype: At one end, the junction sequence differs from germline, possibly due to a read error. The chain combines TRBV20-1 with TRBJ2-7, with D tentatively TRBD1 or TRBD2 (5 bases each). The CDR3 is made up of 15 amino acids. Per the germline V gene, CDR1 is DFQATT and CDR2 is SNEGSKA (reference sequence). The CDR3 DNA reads TGCAGTGCTAGAGATCGGAAGGGGACCTCCCACGAGCAGTACTTC. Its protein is CSARDRKGTSHEQYF.